This TCR beta chain appears in the sequencing data of a study of T cell responses to AZD1222 COVID-19 vaccine. Findings and caveats of the study: Spike was spanned by vaccine-associated CD4 TCRs, with dominance at 160-218 and 743-854. Females outnumbered males among donors, who were mostly white British; clonal diversity was possibly underestimated. Among spike-specific TCRs, nearly half reportedly target unmutated variant regions.

Trimming took 7 bases from V and 8 from J, leaving 17 bases between them. The CDR3 spans 13 residues. CDR1 SNHLY and CDR2 FYNNEI come from the germline V gene. Method: immunoSEQ multiplex PCR; TCRdb's copy keeps in-frame clones and lacks some. The sample lists 250,000 or so clones, over 90% occurring once. A remark on this clone: What it binds is not known.

V is TRBV2 and J is TRBJ1-1, with D maybe TRBD1 (5 bases). Sequences were derived from peripheral blood, sampled on day 0 of AZD1222 vaccination. This TCR came from an adult in good health. The CDR3 reads CASMTEGIAEAFF. In DNA, the CDR3 is TGTGCCAGCATGACCGAGGGGATAGCAGAAGCTTTCTTT.